Following are 23 T cell receptor beta chains from one sample sequenced in a study of blood T cell repertoires in COVID-19 (TCRdb year 2020). Libraries were made using the immunoSEQ multiplex PCR assay. TCRdb mirrors the immuneACCESS table, restricted to in-frame sequences. Some clones are absent from its copies; in checked studies, under half trace to an unresolved V gene, and the reason for the others is unknown. For this sample there are some 20,000 clones; more than 80% appear just once. The ten top clones hold roughly an eighth of the sample. The sequencing sample was made of peripheral blood. The receptors come from an elderly woman with active or convalescent COVID-19.

The V and J genes are TRBV3-1 (or the pseudogene TRBV3-2) and TRBJ1-6; 10 positions match TRBD1. J lost 10 bases, V lost 11 bases, and 8 bases had no gene match. Germline values: CDR1 LGHDT, CDR2 YNNKEL (reference sequence). CDR3 length: 13 residues. The CDR3 DNA follows: TGTGCCTCGTCACGGGACAGGGGATCACCCCTCCACTTT. It translates to CASSRDRGSPLHF.

The chain couples TRBV12-5 to TRBJ1-1; D may be TRBD1 (5 bases). The CDR3 runs 13 residues. The ends were cut back, 2 bases at V and 1 base at J, with 5 bases in the middle. Germline loops: CDR1 LGHNT, CDR2 FRNRAP. The CDR3 region has the DNA TGTGCTAGTGGTTTGCAGGGGAACACTGAAGCTTTCTTT. Protein: CASGLQGNTEAFF.

V gene TRBV9 combines with J gene TRBJ2-1, with D tentatively TRBD1 (5 bases). This CDR3 spans 15 amino acids. Germline V gene sequence: CDR1 SGDLS, CDR2 YYNGEE. Trimming stripped 1 base from V and 5 bases from J, with 13 bases between. This CDR3 is CASSVSPLTDNEQFF. The CDR3 coding sequence is TGTGCCAGCAGCGTAAGCCCCTTGACAGACAATGAGCAGTTCTTC.

This sequence joins TRBV23-1 and TRBJ2-1, with TRBD2 identical over 12 bases. TRBV23-1 qualifies as an ORF whose function is uncertain. This CDR3 contains 13 residues. Trimming removed 10 bases from V and 8 bases from J; junction bases left unmatched: 6. The DNA for the CDR3 is TGCGCCACCAGACTAGCGGGAGTCGATGAGCAGTTCTTC. Its translation: CATRLAGVDEQFF.

This rearrangement joins TRBV12-5 to TRBJ1-1; D is unresolved. The germline CDR1 and CDR2 sequences are LGHNT and FRNRAP. CDR3 length: 13 amino acids. Trimming shortened V by 5 bases and J by 3 bases, and 10 bases separated the two germline ends. The CDR3, as DNA: TGTGCTAGTGGTATGCCGGGGTACACTGAAGCTTTCTTT. Its translation: CASGMPGYTEAFF.

V and J are TRBV27 and TRBJ2-5; 10 positions agree with TRBD1. Trimming took 0 bases from V and 4 from J; bases not matched to a gene: 5. This CDR3 spans 16 amino acids. The V gene's germline CDR1 is MNHEY and CDR2 SMNVEV (reference sequence). The CDR3 sequence is CASSLSGQGRRETQYF. CDR3 nucleotide sequence: TGTGCCAGCAGTTTATCGGGACAGGGGCGACGAGAGACCCAGTACTTC.

The J gene is TRBJ2-5, the V gene TRBV6-5, with 10 nucleotides matching TRBD1. CDR1 and CDR2 (germline): MNHEY, SVGAGI. V dropped 6 bases and J dropped 5; count of bases not matched to a gene: 3. There are 13 residues in the CDR3. This chain's CDR3 is CASSLDRGETQYF. The CDR3 DNA is TGTGCCAGCAGCCTGGACAGGGGGGAGACCCAGTACTTC.

This clone was seen a few times. The chain employs TRBV20-1 and TRBJ1-2, with 7 nucleotides matching TRBD1. The CDR3 is made up of 11 amino acids. The germline V gene encodes CDR1 DFQATT and CDR2 SNEGSKA (reference sequence). The V and J ends lost 7 bases and 7 bases, in that order; junction bases with no gene match: 6. CDR3 residues: CSVTGVGGYTF. The CDR3 region has the DNA TGCAGTGTCACAGGGGTGGGTGGCTACACCTTC.

The chain has TRBV9 and TRBJ1-2; D gene ambiguous. Germline CDR1 is SGDLS and CDR2 is YYNGEE. Trimming removed 4 bases from V and 4 bases from J, with 20 bases in between. CDR3 length: 16 amino acids. The CDR3 DNA reads TGTGCCAGCAGCCTCACACCTACCCCTTCGGGCTATGGCTACACCTTC. Translation gives CASSLTPTPSGYGYTF.

The chain is built from TRBV11-1 and TRBJ1-1, with 7 positions matching TRBD1. Per the germline V gene, CDR1 is SGHAT and CDR2 is FQDESV (reference sequence). V gave up 3 bases and J gave up 10 bases; unmatched junction bases: 5. The CDR3 is 12 residues long. The CDR3 reads CASSFRDRGAFF. Written as DNA, the CDR3 is TGTGCCAGCAGCTTTAGGGACAGAGGAGCTTTCTTT.

A single count supports this clone. This chain connects TRBV5-6 to TRBJ2-5; no firm D call. Germline CDR1 SGHDT, CDR2 YYEEEE. This CDR3 has 12 residues. The V gene lost 4 bases and the J gene lost 5 bases, with 9 bases spanning the gap. In DNA form, the CDR3 reads TGTGCCAGCAGCCTAGGAAGCGAGACCCAGTACTTC. Encoded protein: CASSLGSETQYF.

About this clone itself: At the DNA level, this CDR3 is encoded by other sequences in the same sample as well. The gene calls are TRBV5-4 and TRBJ1-6, with D possibly TRBD1 on 5 matching bases. Germline V CDR1 and CDR2: SGHNT, YYREEE (reference sequence). This CDR3 is built from 15 residues. Trimming pared 2 bases from V and 7 bases from J, leaving 13 bases between. The CDR3 nucleotides read TGTGCCAGCAGCTTTCGGGCCGCAGGGAATTCACCCCTCCACTTT. It encodes CASSFRAAGNSPLHF. Full variable domain (missing parts from reference TRBV5-4 and TRBJ1-6): ETGVTQSPTHLIKTRGQQVTLRCSSQSGHNTVSWYQQALGQGPQFIFQYYREEENGRGNFPPRFSGLQFPNYSSELNVNALELDDSALYLCASSFRAAGNSPLHFGNGTRLTVT.

This chain uses TRBV19 with TRBJ2-5, with 11 bases that match TRBD2. The CDR3 has 17 amino acids. Germline V lookup: CDR1 LNHDA, CDR2 SQIVND (reference sequence). The V gene end was trimmed by 4 bases and the J gene end by 2 bases; junction bases not matched to a gene: 9. The CDR3 nucleotides are TGTGCCAGTAGTACCCCCGAGGGACTAGCGGTACAAGAGACCCAGTACTTC. This encodes CASSTPEGLAVQETQYF.

The V and J genes are TRBV14 and TRBJ2-2; D may be TRBD1 (5 bases). Germline V gene sequence: CDR1 SGHDN, CDR2 FVKESK. The ends were cut back, 0 bases at V and 5 bases at J, with 16 bases in the middle. This CDR3 region has 17 residues. The CDR3 DNA is TGTGCCAGCAGCCAAGACGGCGGCAGGGCTTGGACCGGGGAGCTGTTTTTT. Translating it yields CASSQDGGRAWTGELFF.

The rearrangement joins TRBV7-2 to TRBJ2-3, with 10 bases matching TRBD2. The CDR3 contains 15 residues. With V trimmed by 5 bases and J by 0 bases, 2 bases remained unmatched. Germline V gene sequence: CDR1 SGHTA, CDR2 FQGNSA. The CDR3 sequence: CASSPGLASTDTQYF. The CDR3 region has the DNA TGTGCCAGCAGCCCGGGACTAGCGAGCACAGATACGCAGTATTTT.

The chain couples TRBV5-6 to TRBJ2-1; D unresolved. CDR1 is SGHDT, CDR2 YYEEEE, per germline. V lost 0 bases, J lost 16 bases, and 14 bases lay in between. The CDR3 runs to 12 residues. The CDR3 loop is CASSLEARSIFF. CDR3 coding DNA: TGTGCCAGCAGCTTGGAGGCTCGGAGTATCTTCTTC.

This clone was observed a few times. The V and J genes are TRBV7-3 and TRBJ2-2; TRBD2 might be the D (5 bases). The CDR3 consists of 15 residues. Germline V gene sequence: CDR1 SGHTA, CDR2 FQGTGA. V gave up 1 base and J gave up 0 bases, with 6 bases separating them. The CDR3 protein is CASSLIGANTGELFF. For the CDR3, the DNA is TGTGCCAGCAGCTTAATCGGGGCGAACACCGGGGAGCTGTTTTTT.

The chain recombines TRBV4-3 with TRBJ1-2; no definite D call. CDR1 is LGHNA, CDR2 YSLEER, per germline. The CDR3 is 14 residues long. V was shortened by 1 base and J by 3 bases, with 9 bases between the two germline ends. Written as DNA, the CDR3 is TGCGCCAGCAGCCAAGGACGGGAATACTATGGCTACACCTTC. Its protein is CASSQGREYYGYTF.

The chain recombines TRBV11-2 with TRBJ2-7, with 7 bases identical to TRBD2. Per germline, CDR1 SGHAT and CDR2 FQNNGV. Trimming cost V 5 bases and J 0 bases; bases outside gene matches: 13. The CDR3 contains 17 residues. The CDR3 sequence: CASSPLSGRKSSYEQYF. The DNA for the CDR3 is TGTGCCAGCAGCCCCCTTTCCGGGAGGAAAAGCTCCTACGAGCAGTACTTC.

The chain recombines TRBV6-5 with TRBJ1-3; D not resolved. Trimming shortened V by 6 bases and J by 2 bases, and 14 bases separated the two germline ends. Germline CDR1 and CDR2: MNHEY and SVGAGI. The CDR3 loop spans 15 amino acids. The CDR3 region has the DNA TGTGCCAGCAGGGTGACATTAACCCCTGGAAACACCATATATTTT. Translation gives CASRVTLTPGNTIYF.

This chain uses TRBV7-3 with TRBJ2-5; 8 bases agree with TRBD1. With V trimmed by 3 bases and J by 4 bases, 1 base remained unmatched. Germline assignment: CDR1 SGHTA and CDR2 FQGTGA. CDR3 size: 13 residues. The CDR3 DNA sequence: TGTGCCAGCAGCTTTGGACAGGGAGAGACCCAGTACTTC. Translation: CASSFGQGETQYF. The full variable domain, with the rest looked up from reference TRBV7-3 and TRBJ2-5, is GAGVSQTPSNKVTEKGKYVELRCDPISGHTALYWYRQSLGQGPEFLIYFQGTGAADDSGLPNDRFFAVRPEGSVSTLKIQRTERGDSAVYLCASSFGQGETQYFGPGTRLLVL.

This chain links TRBV5-3 with TRBJ1-4, with 12 bases fitting TRBD1. TRBV5-3 is an open reading frame, and its role is uncertain. Trimming took 1 base from V and 11 from J; bases not matched to a gene: 15. The CDR3 has 18 residues. In DNA, the CDR3 is TGTGCCAGAAGCTTGTGGGACAGGGGGCGCGGGTATGGCAGGAAACTGTTTTTT. This codes for CARSLWDRGRGYGRKLFF.

V gene TRBV5-1 combines with J gene TRBJ2-3; tentative D call: TRBD2 (6 bases). This CDR3 has 16 amino acids. V lost 3 bases and J lost 3, with 17 bases in between. The germline V gene encodes CDR1 SGHRS and CDR2 YFSETQ. The CDR3 sequence: CASSSHSPGRTDTQYF. In DNA, the CDR3 is TGCGCCAGCAGCTCCCATTCGCCAGGGAGGACAGATACGCAGTATTTT.